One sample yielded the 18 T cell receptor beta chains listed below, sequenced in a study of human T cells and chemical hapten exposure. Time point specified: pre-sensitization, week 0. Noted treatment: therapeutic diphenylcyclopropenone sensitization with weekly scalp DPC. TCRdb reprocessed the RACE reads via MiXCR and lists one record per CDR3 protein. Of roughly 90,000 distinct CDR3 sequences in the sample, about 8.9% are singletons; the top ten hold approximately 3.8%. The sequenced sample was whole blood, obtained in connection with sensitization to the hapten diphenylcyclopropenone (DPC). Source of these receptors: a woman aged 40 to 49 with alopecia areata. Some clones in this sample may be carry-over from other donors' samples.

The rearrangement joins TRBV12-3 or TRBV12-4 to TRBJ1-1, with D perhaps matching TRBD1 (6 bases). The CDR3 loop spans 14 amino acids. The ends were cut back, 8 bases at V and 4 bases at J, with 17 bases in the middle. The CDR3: CASELQGVGTEAFF. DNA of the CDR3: TGTGCCAGCGAATTACAGGGAGTGGGCACTGAAGCTTTCTTT.

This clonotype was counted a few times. The CDR3 protein is CASSYRTGFDYEQYF. The DNA for the CDR3 is TGTGCCAGCAGTTATCGGACAGGGTTTGACTACGAGCAGTACTTC. V is TRBV6-2 or TRBV6-3 and J is TRBJ2-7; 8 bases map to TRBD1. Germline loops: CDR1 MNHEY, CDR2 SVGEGT. The CDR3 is made up of 15 amino acids. The J segment lost 3 bases and the V segment lost 3 bases, leaving 7 bases of the junction unmatched.

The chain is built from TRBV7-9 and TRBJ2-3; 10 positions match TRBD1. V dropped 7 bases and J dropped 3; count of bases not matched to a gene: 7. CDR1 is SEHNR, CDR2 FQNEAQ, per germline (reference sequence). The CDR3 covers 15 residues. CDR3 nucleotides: TGTGCCAGCAAGCAGGACAGGGGGAGAACAGATACGCAGTATTTT. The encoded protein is CASKQDRGRTDTQYF.

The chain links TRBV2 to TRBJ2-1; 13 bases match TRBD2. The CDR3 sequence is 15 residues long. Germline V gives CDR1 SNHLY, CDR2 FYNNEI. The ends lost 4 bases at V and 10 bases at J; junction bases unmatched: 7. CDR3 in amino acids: CASSATSGGGVEQFF. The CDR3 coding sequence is TGTGCCAGCAGTGCAACTAGCGGGGGGGGTGTAGAGCAGTTCTTC.

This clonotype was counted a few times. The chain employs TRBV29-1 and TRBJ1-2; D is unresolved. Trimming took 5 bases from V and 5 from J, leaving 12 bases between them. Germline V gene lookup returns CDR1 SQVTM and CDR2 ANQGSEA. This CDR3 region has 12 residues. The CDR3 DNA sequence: TGCAGCGTTCCCCACGCGAGATATGGCTACACCTTC. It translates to CSVPHARYGYTF.

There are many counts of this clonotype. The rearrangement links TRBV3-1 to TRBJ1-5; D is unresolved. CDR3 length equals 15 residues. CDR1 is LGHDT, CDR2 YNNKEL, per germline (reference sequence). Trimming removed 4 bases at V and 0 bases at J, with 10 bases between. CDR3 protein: CASSLSGVSNQPQHF. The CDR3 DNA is TGTGCCAGCAGCCTATCCGGGGTTAGCAATCAGCCCCAGCATTTT.

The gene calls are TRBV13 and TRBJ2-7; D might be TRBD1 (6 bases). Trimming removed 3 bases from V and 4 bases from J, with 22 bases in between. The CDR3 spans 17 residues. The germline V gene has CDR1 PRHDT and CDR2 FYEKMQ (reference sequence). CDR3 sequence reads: CASSLTAQGRWKYEQYF. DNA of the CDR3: TGTGCCAGCAGCTTGACAGCTCAGGGGCGATGGAAATACGAGCAGTACTTC. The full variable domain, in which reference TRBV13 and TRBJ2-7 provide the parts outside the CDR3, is AAGVIQSPRHLIKEKRETATLKCYPIPRHDTVYWYQQGPGQDPQFLISFYEKMQSDKGSIPDRFSAQQFSDYHSELNMSSLELGDSALYFCASSLTAQGRWKYEQYFGPGTRLTVT.

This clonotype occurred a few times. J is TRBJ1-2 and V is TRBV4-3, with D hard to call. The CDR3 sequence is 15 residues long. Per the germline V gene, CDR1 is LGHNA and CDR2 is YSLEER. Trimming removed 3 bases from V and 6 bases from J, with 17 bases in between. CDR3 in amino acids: CASSQKTTGFDGYTF. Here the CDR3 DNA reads TGCGCCAGCAGCCAGAAGACCACGGGGTTCGATGGCTACACCTTC.

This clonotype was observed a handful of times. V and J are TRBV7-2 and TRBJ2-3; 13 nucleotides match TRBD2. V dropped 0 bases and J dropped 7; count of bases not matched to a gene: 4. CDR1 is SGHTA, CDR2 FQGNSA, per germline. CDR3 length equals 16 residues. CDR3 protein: CASSLAGTSGTYTQYF. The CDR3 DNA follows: TGTGCCAGCAGCTTAGCCGGGACTAGCGGGACCTATACGCAGTATTTT.

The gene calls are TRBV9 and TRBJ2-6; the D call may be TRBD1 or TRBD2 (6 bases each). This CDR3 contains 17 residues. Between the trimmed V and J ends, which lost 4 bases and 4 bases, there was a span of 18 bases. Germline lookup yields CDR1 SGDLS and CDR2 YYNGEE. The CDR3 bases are TGTGCCAGCAGCCCGACGTCGGGGGCGGGCGGGGCCAACGTCCTGACTTTC. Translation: CASSPTSGAGGANVLTF.

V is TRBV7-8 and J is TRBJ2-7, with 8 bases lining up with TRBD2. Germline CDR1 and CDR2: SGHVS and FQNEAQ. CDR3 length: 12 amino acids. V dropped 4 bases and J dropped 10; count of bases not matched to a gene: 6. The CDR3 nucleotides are TGTGCCAGCAGCTCGGGACTAGTCGACCAGTACTTC. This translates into CASSSGLVDQYF. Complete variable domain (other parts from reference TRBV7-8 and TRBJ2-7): GAGVSQSPRYKVAKRGQDVALRCDPISGHVSLFWYQQALGQGPEFLTYFQNEAQLDKSGLPSDRFFAERPEGSVSTLKIQRTQQEDSAVYLCASSSGLVDQYFGPGTRLTVT.

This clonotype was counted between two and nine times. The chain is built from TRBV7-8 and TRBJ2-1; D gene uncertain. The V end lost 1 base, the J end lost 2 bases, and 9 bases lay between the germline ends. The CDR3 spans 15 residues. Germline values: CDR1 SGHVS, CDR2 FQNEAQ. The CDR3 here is CASSLVTNPYNEQFF. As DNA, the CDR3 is TGTGCCAGCAGCTTAGTGACAAACCCCTACAATGAGCAGTTCTTC.

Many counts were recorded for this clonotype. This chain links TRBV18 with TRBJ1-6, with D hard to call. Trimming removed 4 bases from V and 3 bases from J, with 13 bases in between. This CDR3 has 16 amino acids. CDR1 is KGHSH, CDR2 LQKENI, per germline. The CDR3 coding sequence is TGTGCCAGCTCACTACGGACCGGGAGCTATAATTCACCCCTCCACTTT. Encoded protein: CASSLRTGSYNSPLHF. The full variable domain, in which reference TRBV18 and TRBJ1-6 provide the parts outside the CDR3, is NAGVMQNPRHLVRRRGQEARLRCSPMKGHSHVYWYRQLPEEGLKFMVYLQKENIIDESGMPKERFSAEFPKEGPSILRIQQVVRGDSAAYFCASSLRTGSYNSPLHFGNGTRLTVT.

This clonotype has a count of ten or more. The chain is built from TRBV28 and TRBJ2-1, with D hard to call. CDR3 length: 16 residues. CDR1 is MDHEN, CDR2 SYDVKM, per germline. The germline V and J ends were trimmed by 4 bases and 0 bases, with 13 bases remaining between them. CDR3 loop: CASSSILRSSYNEQFF. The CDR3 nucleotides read TGTGCCAGCAGTTCCATTTTGAGGAGCTCCTACAATGAGCAGTTCTTC.

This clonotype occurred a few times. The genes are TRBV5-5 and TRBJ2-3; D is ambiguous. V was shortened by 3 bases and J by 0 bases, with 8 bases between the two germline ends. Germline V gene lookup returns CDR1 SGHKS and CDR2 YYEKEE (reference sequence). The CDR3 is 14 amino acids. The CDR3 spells CASSWLGSTDTQYF. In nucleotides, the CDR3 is TGTGCCAGCAGCTGGCTGGGGAGCACAGATACGCAGTATTTT.

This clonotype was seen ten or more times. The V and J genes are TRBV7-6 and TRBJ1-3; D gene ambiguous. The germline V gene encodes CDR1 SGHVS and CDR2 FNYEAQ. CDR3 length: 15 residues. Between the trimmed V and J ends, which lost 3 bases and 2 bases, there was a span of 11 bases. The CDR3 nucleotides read TGTGCCAGCAGCTTTGATGGGAGACCTGGAAACACCATATATTTT. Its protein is CASSFDGRPGNTIYF. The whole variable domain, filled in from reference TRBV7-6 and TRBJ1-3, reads GAGVSQSPRYKVTKRGQDVALRCDPISGHVSLYWYRQALGQGPEFLTYFNYEAQQDKSGLPNDRFSAERPEGSISTLTIQRTEQRDSAMYRCASSFDGRPGNTIYFGEGSWLTVV.

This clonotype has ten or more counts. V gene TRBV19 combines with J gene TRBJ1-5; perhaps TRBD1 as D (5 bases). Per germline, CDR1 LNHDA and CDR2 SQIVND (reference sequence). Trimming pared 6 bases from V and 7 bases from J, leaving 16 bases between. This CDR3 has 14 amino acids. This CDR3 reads CASRGAQGYQPQHF. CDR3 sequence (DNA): TGTGCCAGTAGGGGAGCCCAGGGATACCAGCCCCAGCATTTT.

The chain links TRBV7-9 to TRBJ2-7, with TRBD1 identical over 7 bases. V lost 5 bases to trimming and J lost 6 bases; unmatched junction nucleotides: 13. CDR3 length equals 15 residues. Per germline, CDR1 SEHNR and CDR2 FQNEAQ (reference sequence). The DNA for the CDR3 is TGTGCCAGCAGCCCCGGCCCCTGGGACAGATCCGAGCAGTACTTC. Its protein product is CASSPGPWDRSEQYF.